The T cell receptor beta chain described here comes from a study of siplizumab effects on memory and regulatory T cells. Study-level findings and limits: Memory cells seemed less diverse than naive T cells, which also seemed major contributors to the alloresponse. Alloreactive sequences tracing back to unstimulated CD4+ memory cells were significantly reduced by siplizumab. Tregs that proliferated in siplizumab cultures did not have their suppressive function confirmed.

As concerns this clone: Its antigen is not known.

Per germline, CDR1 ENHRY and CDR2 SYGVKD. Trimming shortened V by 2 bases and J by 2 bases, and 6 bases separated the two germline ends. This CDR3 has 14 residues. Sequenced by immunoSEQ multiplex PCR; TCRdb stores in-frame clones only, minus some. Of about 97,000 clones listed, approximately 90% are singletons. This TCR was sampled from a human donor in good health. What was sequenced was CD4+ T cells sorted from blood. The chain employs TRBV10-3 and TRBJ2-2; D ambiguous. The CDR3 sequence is CAISEGINTGELFF. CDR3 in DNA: TGTGCCATCAGTGAGGGGATTAACACCGGGGAGCTGTTTTTT.